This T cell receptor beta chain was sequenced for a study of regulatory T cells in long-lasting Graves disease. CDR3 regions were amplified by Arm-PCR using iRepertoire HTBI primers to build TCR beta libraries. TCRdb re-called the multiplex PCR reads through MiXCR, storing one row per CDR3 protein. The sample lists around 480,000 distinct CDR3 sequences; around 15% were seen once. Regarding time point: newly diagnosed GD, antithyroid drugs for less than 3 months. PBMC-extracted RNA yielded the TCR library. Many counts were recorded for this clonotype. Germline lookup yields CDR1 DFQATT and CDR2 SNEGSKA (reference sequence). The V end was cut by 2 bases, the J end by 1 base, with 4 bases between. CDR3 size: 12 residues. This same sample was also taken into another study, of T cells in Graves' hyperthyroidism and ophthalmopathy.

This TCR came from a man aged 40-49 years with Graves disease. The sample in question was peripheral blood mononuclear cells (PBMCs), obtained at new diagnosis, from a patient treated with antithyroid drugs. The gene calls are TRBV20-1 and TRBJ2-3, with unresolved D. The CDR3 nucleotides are TGCAGTGCTAGACCGGGCACAGATACGCAGTATTTT. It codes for CSARPGTDTQYF.